This entry lists 16 T cell receptor beta chains sequenced from one sample in a study of cytomegalovirus exposure and HLA in healthy donors. Vbeta (60) and Jbeta (13) primers were used in the PCR. The assay was immunoSEQ multiplex PCR, and TCRdb's table has in-frame clones only and misses some. The sample includes about 120,000 clones, roughly 8.6% of them seen just once. Material for sequencing was PBMCs. These receptors were obtained from a woman aged 40 to 50 in good health and CMV-seropositive.

The genes are TRBV9 and TRBJ2-3, with unresolved D. The germline V gene encodes CDR1 SGDLS and CDR2 YYNGEE. The germline V and J ends were trimmed by 1 base and 0 bases, with 6 bases remaining between them. The CDR3 consists of 14 residues. The CDR3 DNA reads TGTGCCAGCAGCGTAACGGTTAGCACAGATACGCAGTATTTT. The encoded protein is CASSVTVSTDTQYF.

This clone was recorded a few times. The chain employs TRBV7-2 and TRBJ1-2; 9 bases are shared with TRBD1. In germline, CDR1 is SGHTA, CDR2 FQGNSA. The CDR3 sequence is 13 residues long. Unmatched junction bases numbered 4, after V lost 5 bases and J lost 6 bases. In nucleotides, the CDR3 is TGTGCCAGCAGCCCACGGGACAGGGATGGCTACACCTTC. Protein product: CASSPRDRDGYTF.

This clone came up many times. The genes are TRBV20-1 and TRBJ1-4, with a weak D call TRBD1 (5 bases). V gave up 8 bases and J gave up 8 bases, with 12 bases separating them. Germline V lookup: CDR1 DFQATT, CDR2 SNEGSKA (reference sequence). This CDR3 spans 11 amino acids. The CDR3 nucleotides read TGCAGTCCTCGGGGGGTCGAAAAACTGTTTTTT. It codes for CSPRGVEKLFF.

The table lists this clone with a few counts. This chain links TRBV5-5 with TRBJ2-7; no reliable D call. This CDR3 comprises 11 residues. Trimming cost V 5 bases and J 2 bases, with 5 bases left between them. CDR1 is SGHKS, CDR2 YYEKEE, per germline (reference sequence). The CDR3 spells CASSQTYEQYF. Here the CDR3 DNA reads TGTGCCAGCAGTCAGACCTACGAGCAGTACTTC.

This clone was picked up a small number of times. The chain recombines TRBV7-6 with TRBJ2-7; 10 bases align to TRBD2. Germline V lookup: CDR1 SGHVS, CDR2 FNYEAQ. J lost 7 bases, V lost 3 bases, and 6 bases had no gene match. The CDR3 contains 14 residues. This CDR3 reads CASSLSGGAEEQYF. The CDR3 DNA sequence: TGTGCCAGCAGCTTGAGCGGGGGGGCTGAGGAGCAGTACTTC.

V and J are TRBV2 and TRBJ1-1, with a tentative D call TRBD1 (5 bases). Germline V gene lookup returns CDR1 SNHLY and CDR2 FYNNEI. This CDR3 region has 12 residues. Trimming removed 6 bases from V and 5 bases from J, with 10 bases in between. The CDR3 DNA is TGTGCCAGCAGACCAGGGAGGACTGAAGCTTTCTTT. Translation: CASRPGRTEAFF.

The chain has TRBV27 and TRBJ1-1; D call uncertain. Looked up from germline, CDR1 is MNHEY and CDR2 is SMNVEV (reference sequence). The CDR3 runs to 13 residues. V lost 9 bases and J 0 bases, leaving 11 bases between the germline ends. The CDR3 DNA reads as TGTGCCAGGCCTCAGACTTTGAACACTGAAGCTTTCTTT. Translating gives CARPQTLNTEAFF.

This clone was seen only a few times. The rearrangement links TRBV30 to TRBJ1-4; no clear D. The CDR3 has 13 amino acids. Germline V gene data show CDR1 as GTSNPN and CDR2 as SVGIG (reference sequence). V dropped 6 bases and J dropped 7 bases, with 15 bases sitting between them. DNA of the CDR3: TGTGCCTGCGCGGAGGGCCTTGGTGAAAAACTGTTTTTT. It yields the protein CACAEGLGEKLFF.

The gene calls are TRBV5-1 and TRBJ1-6, with 8 bases lining up with TRBD1. V dropped 0 bases and J dropped 7; count of bases not matched to a gene: 3. Germline lookup yields CDR1 SGHRS and CDR2 YFSETQ. The CDR3 extends over 15 amino acids. This chain's CDR3 is CASSLAQGGNSPLHF. CDR3 DNA: TGCGCCAGCAGCTTGGCACAGGGGGGGAATTCACCCCTCCACTTT.

The sample holds a few counts of this clone. This chain connects TRBV7-8 to TRBJ1-1; the D is unclear. The germline V gene has CDR1 SGHVS and CDR2 FQNEAQ. The CDR3 covers 12 residues. With 5 bases removed from V and 8 bases from J, the gap between germline ends came to 12 bases. CDR3 protein: CASSRSGQEAFF. CDR3 coding DNA: TGTGCCAGCAGCCGCTCAGGCCAAGAAGCTTTCTTT.

CDR3 nucleotide sequence: TGTGCCAGCAGAATGGGACAGGGGGCGAGGGGGGCCAACGTCCTGACTTTC. Its translation: CASRMGQGARGANVLTF. The chain couples TRBV5-4 to TRBJ2-6; 12 nucleotides line up with TRBD1. The germline V gene encodes CDR1 SGHNT and CDR2 YYREEE (reference sequence). The CDR3 consists of 17 residues. V lost 5 bases and J lost 4; bases outside the gene matches: 7.

This clone was picked up a small number of times. This rearrangement joins TRBV7-2 to TRBJ2-3, with D perhaps matching TRBD2 (5 bases). Germline V gene sequence: CDR1 SGHTA, CDR2 FQGNSA. CDR3 size: 13 residues. The V end was cut by 7 bases, the J end by 6 bases, with 14 bases between. The CDR3 spells CASTPYWRDTQYF. The CDR3 DNA follows: TGTGCCAGCACCCCATATTGGAGGGATACGCAGTATTTT.

This clone was seen only a few times. As DNA, the CDR3 is TGCGCCAGCAGCCAAGAAGGTGGACGGAGGGATACGCAGTATTTT. Translation gives CASSQEGGRRDTQYF. The chain uses TRBV4-1 and TRBJ2-3; weak D call: TRBD2 (5 bases). Germline V lookup: CDR1 MGHRA, CDR2 YSYEKL. The CDR3 is made up of 15 amino acids. V was shortened by 0 bases and J by 6 bases, with 13 bases between the two germline ends.

This clone was found a few times. The V and J genes are TRBV27 and TRBJ1-1; D possibly corresponds to TRBD1 (6 bases). V lost 2 bases to trimming and J lost 8 bases, with 18 bases between them. From germline, CDR1 is MNHEY and CDR2 SMNVEV (reference sequence). The CDR3 runs 15 residues. The CDR3 bases are TGTGCCAGCAGTTTAAATGGGGCAGGGGTCGGGGAAGCTTTCTTT. This gives the protein CASSLNGAGVGEAFF.

This clone was observed a few times. The chain joins TRBV5-4 to TRBJ2-7; possibly TRBD2 for D (8 bases). This CDR3 contains 16 residues. V was cut by 0 bases and J by 4 bases, with 17 bases left in between. The germline CDR1 and CDR2 sequences are SGHNT and YYREEE (reference sequence). The CDR3 protein is CASSLGRGDRRYEQYF. The CDR3 DNA reads TGTGCCAGCAGCTTGGGGCGGGGGGACAGAAGATACGAGCAGTACTTC.

This clone has just a few counts. The V and J genes are TRBV21-1 and TRBJ2-7; the table gives TRBD1 as D, unverified against the DNA. TRBV21-1 is a pseudogene locus. This CDR3 spans 14 amino acids. CDR3 bases: TGTGCCAGCAGCAAAAACAGGGGCTCCTACGAGCAGTACTTC. Amino acids: CASSKNRGSYEQYF.